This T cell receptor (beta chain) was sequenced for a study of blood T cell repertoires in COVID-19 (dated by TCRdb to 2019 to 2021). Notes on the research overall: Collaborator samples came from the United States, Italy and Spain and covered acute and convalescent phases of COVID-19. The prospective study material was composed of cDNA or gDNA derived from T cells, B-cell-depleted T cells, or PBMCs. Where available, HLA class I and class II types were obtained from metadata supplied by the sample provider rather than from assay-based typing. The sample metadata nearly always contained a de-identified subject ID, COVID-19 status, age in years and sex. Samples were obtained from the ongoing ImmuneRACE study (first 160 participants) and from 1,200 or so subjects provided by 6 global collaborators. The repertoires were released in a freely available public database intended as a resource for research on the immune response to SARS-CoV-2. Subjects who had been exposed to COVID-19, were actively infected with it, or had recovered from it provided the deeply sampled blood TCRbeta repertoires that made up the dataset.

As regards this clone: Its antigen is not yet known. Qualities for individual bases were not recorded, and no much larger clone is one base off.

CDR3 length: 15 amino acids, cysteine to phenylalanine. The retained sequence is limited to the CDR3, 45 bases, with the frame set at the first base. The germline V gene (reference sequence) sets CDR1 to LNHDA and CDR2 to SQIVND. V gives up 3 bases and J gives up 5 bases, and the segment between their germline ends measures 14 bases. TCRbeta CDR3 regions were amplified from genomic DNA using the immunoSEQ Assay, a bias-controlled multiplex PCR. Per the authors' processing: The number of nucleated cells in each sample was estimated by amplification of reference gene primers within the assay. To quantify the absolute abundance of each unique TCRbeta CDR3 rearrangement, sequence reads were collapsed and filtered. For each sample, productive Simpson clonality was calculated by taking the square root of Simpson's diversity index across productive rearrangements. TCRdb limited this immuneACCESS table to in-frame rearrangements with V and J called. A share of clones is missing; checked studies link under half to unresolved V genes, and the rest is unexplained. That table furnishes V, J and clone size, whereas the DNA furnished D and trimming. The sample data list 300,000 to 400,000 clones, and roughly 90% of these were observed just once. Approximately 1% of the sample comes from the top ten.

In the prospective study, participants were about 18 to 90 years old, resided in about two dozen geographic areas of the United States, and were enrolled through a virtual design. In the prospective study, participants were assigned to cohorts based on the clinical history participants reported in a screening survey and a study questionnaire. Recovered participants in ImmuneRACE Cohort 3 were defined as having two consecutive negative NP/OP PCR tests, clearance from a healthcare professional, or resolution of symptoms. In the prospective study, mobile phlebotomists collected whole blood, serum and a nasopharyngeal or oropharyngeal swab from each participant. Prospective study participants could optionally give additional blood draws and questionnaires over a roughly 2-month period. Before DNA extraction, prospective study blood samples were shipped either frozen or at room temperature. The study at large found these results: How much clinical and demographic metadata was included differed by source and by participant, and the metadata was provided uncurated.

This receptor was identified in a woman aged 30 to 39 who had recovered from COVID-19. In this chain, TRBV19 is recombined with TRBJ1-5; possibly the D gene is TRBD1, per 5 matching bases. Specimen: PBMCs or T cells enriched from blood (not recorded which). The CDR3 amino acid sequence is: CASSMAGNFDQPQHF. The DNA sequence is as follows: TGTGCCAGTAGTATGGCAGGGAATTTCGATCAGCCCCAGCATTTT.